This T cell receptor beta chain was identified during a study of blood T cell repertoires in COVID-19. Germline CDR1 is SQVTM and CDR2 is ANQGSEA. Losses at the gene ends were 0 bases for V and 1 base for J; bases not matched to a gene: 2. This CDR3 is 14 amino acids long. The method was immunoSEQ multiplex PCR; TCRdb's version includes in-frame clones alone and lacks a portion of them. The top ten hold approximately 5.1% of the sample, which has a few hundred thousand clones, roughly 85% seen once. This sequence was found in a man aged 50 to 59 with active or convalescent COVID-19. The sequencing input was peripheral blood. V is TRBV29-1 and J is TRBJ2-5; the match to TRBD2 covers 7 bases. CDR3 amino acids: CSVEEAGVQETQYF. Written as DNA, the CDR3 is TGCAGCGTTGAAGAGGCGGGGGTCCAAGAGACCCAGTACTTC.